This T cell receptor beta chain was identified in a study of vaccination and CD4 T cells after COVID-19. An Oncomine TCR Beta short-read assay was used to sequence the DNA from cultured CD4+ T cells. Each CDR3 protein is one row after TCRdb ran MiXCR on the PCR reads. Of about 11,000 distinct CDR3 sequences in the sample, around a third are singletons; the top ten hold 7.5% to 9.5%. This sample's treatment: approximately nine-day PBMC culture with coronavirus spike peptide pools or control peptides (ViraFEST assay). V trimming: 0 bases; J trimming: 1 base; junction bases outside the gene matches: 9. The CDR3 sequence is 19 residues long. Germline assignment: CDR1 MNHEY and CDR2 SVGAGI. Details on this clonotype: The antigen is unknown.

The origin of this receptor is a human donor who had recovered from COVID-19. The source material was CD4+ T cells from blood, cultured in vitro. The chain uses TRBV6-5 and TRBJ2-1, with 10 bases identical to TRBD2. The CDR3 nucleotides read TGTGCCAGCAGTTACTCGATAGCAGCGGGGGGGCCTTCCTACAATGAGCAGTTCTTC. It translates to CASSYSIAAGGPSYNEQFF.